This is a list of T cell receptor beta chains from one sample in a study of T cell responses to AZD1222 COVID-19 vaccine. Sequencing was performed with immunoSEQ multiplex PCR; in TCRdb, only in-frame clones are kept and a portion is missing. In the table there are about 75,000 clones, roughly 88% of which are singletons. The specimen was peripheral blood, collected 28 days after the second dose of the MenACWY control vaccine. The receptor set was obtained from an adult who received the MenACWY meningococcal vaccine as a control. Both conserved end residues are part of each CDR3. The D gene is left open where the match is weak. Only some rows state a clone size, as once, few, many or a class for expanded clones.

d_gene	v_gene	j_gene	abundance	CDR3nt	CDR3aa
-	TRBV11-3	TRBJ2-1	-	TGTGCCAGCAGCTTAGGGGACCTAAGTTACAATGAGCAGTTCTTC	CASSLGDLSYNEQFF
-	TRBV3-1/TRBV3-2	TRBJ2-7	-	TGTGCCAGCAGCGTTCGAGCTCAGGGCGAGCAGTACTTC	CASSVRAQGEQYF
TRBD1	TRBV24-1	TRBJ2-1	-	TGTGCCACCAGCCCCGACAGGGCCTTTGTGGATGAGCAGTTCTTC	CATSPDRAFVDEQFF
-	TRBV6-5	TRBJ2-1	-	TGTGCCAGCAGGAAGGGGGGGTCCTACAATGAGCAGTTCTTC	CASRKGGSYNEQFF
-	TRBV12-3/TRBV12-4	TRBJ1-1	-	TGTGCCAGCACCCCACAGGGGAACACTGAAGCTTTCTTT	CASTPQGNTEAFF
-	TRBV2	TRBJ2-7	-	TGTGCCAGCAGTGTCACCGACATTTCCTACGAGCAGTACTTC	CASSVTDISYEQYF
TRBD1	TRBV19	TRBJ1-4	-	TGTGCCAGTAGTATAGTCCGACAGGGGCCTGCAACTAATGAAAAACTGTTTTTT	CASSIVRQGPATNEKLFF
-	TRBV7-3	TRBJ1-1	-	TGTGCCAGCAGCTTAGGGGAGGGGACTGAAGCTTTCTTT	CASSLGEGTEAFF
-	TRBV4-3	TRBJ2-7	-	TGCGCCAGCAGCCAAGAGACTCTTACCTACGAGCAGTACTTC	CASSQETLTYEQYF
-	TRBV5-6	TRBJ1-3	-	TGTGCCAGCAGCCCGGGACGGAGCTCTGGAAACACCATATATTTT	CASSPGRSSGNTIYF
TRBD1	TRBV7-8	TRBJ2-1	once	TGTGCCAGCAGCTTAGACAGGGGTAGCTACAATGAGCAGTTCTTC	CASSLDRGSYNEQFF
-	TRBV6-1	TRBJ2-7	-	TGTGCCAGCAGTGAAGCACAGCTGGGTCGGAGGCAGTACTTC	CASSEAQLGRRQYF
-	TRBV5-1	TRBJ2-7	-	TGCGCCAGCAGCTTTTCGCAGGGGATTGGCGAGCAGTACTTC	CASSFSQGIGEQYF
-	TRBV2	TRBJ2-7	-	TGTGCCAGCAGACTAGAGTACGAGCAGTACTTC	CASRLEYEQYF
TRBD1	TRBV19	TRBJ1-2	-	TGTGCCAGTAGTATAGGAATTGGACAGGGCGGCTATGGCTACACCTTC	CASSIGIGQGGYGYTF
-	TRBV6-4	TRBJ2-1	-	TGTGCCAGCAGTGAAGGCCGAAATAGTTACAATGAGCAGTTCTTC	CASSEGRNSYNEQFF
-	TRBV4-3	TRBJ1-1	-	TGCGCCAGCAGCCAAGATGTCTCGTCTGGTCTGAACACTGAAGCTTTCTTT	CASSQDVSSGLNTEAFF
-	TRBV7-9	TRBJ1-2	-	TGTGCCAGCAGCTTAGGCCAAGACTATGGCTACACCTTC	CASSLGQDYGYTF
TRBD2	TRBV6-5	TRBJ2-7	-	TGTGCCAGCAGATATCACCGGGGGGGCCCTTACGAGCAGTACTTC	CASRYHRGGPYEQYF
TRBD2	TRBV12-3/TRBV12-4	TRBJ2-2	-	TGTGCCAGCGTGGCGGGGGGGCCCGGGGAGCTGTTTTTT	CASVAGGPGELFF
-	TRBV18	TRBJ1-3	-	TGTGCCAGCTCGTTCGACAGTTCCCTGGGGAACACCATATATTTT	CASSFDSSLGNTIYF
-	TRBV5-4	TRBJ1-2	-	TGTGCCAGCAAACTAGGGGGAGGGGAGAGTACTCAAGGCTACACCTTC	CASKLGGGESTQGYTF
-	TRBV6-4	TRBJ2-7	-	TGTGCCAGCAGTGACGAAGAGTCCTACGAGCAGTACTTC	CASSDEESYEQYF
TRBD2	TRBV9	TRBJ2-5	-	TGTGCCAGCAGCCCACCCCCCCGGGCGGGGGGGGAGACCCAGTACTTC	CASSPPPRAGGETQYF
-	TRBV7-2	TRBJ1-5	-	TGTGCCAGCAGTCCCCTTTCTGGGGACAACAGTTATCATTTT	CASSPLSGDNSYHF
-	TRBV3-1/TRBV3-2	TRBJ2-4	once	TGTGCCAGCAGCCTTTTCCGGGGACTAAACATTCAGTACTTC	CASSLFRGLNIQYF
-	TRBV5-4	TRBJ1-5	-	TGTGCCAGCAGCTTGGGCAGGGATAATCAGCCCCAGCATTTT	CASSLGRDNQPQHF
-	TRBV6-4	TRBJ1-4	-	TGTGCCAGCAGTGATGGACAGAGCGAAAAACTGTTTTTT	CASSDGQSEKLFF